These T cell receptor beta chains were read from a single sample in a study of blood T cells in healthy people across ages. A single record per CDR3 protein comes from TCRdb applying MiXCR to the 5' RACE reads. The sample includes 700,000 or so distinct CDR3 sequences, 40% to 50% of them seen just once. Material: blood. The receptors come from a man older than 75 in good health. Both conserved end residues are part of each CDR3. The D gene is left open where the match is weak. Clone size is given for some rows only: seen once, a few or many times, or a class if the clone is expanded.

-	few	TRBJ1-4	TRBV6-2/TRBV6-3	TGTGCCAGCAGCAGGGACTGGAATGAAAGACTGTTTTTT	CASSRDWNERLFF
-	-	TRBJ1-1	TRBV20-1	TGCAGTGCTCCTGGGGACACCCTCATGAACACTGAAGCTTTCTTT	CSAPGDTLMNTEAFF
-	-	TRBJ1-2	TRBV2	TGTGCCAGCAGTGTGGCGGGGATCGGGTATGGCTACACCTTC	CASSVAGIGYGYTF
TRBD2	-	TRBJ2-3	TRBV7-2	TGTGCCAGCAGCGCCCCACCTAGCGGGGGGGTACTCACGGGAGATACGCAGTATTTT	CASSAPPSGGVLTGDTQYF
TRBD1	few	TRBJ2-5	TRBV6-2/TRBV6-3	TGTGCCAGCACTGACAGGGGGATCGGGAGCTCGACCCAGTACTTC	CASTDRGIGSSTQYF
TRBD1	-	TRBJ2-1	TRBV5-1	TGCGCCAGCAGCTTGGGGGGACAGGGGTTCAATGAGCAGTTCTTC	CASSLGGQGFNEQFF
-	few	TRBJ1-1	TRBV5-1	TGCGCCAGCAGCTTGGCGGCAGCCACTAACACTGAAGCTTTCTTT	CASSLAAATNTEAFF
TRBD1	few	TRBJ1-5	TRBV7-9	TGTGCCAGCAGCTTCGGTGACAGGGGGCTTGATCAGCCCCAGCATTTT	CASSFGDRGLDQPQHF
-	many	TRBJ2-7	TRBV5-1	TGCGCCAGCAGCTTTGGGATCAAGGGGAGTTTGAACGAGCAGTACTTC	CASSFGIKGSLNEQYF
-	once	TRBJ2-7	TRBV7-2	TGTGCCAGCAGCTTGCTTCTCGAGCAGTACTTC	CASSLLLEQYF
TRBD1	-	TRBJ2-5	TRBV7-2	TGTGCCAGCAGCTTATTGGGGACAGATAAACAAGAGACCCAGTACTTC	CASSLLGTDKQETQYF
-	many	TRBJ2-7	TRBV28	TGTGCCAGCAGGGGCAAGGTGGCATTTGGGGCCTACGAGCAGTACTTC	CASRGKVAFGAYEQYF
TRBD1	-	TRBJ1-6	TRBV5-6	TGTGCCAGCAGCTTGGTTACAGGGGTTAATTCACCCCTCCACTTT	CASSLVTGVNSPLHF
TRBD2	few	TRBJ2-3	TRBV4-3	TGCGCCAGCAGCCAAGATCAAGGACTAGCGGGGGCCTCTAGCACAGATACGCAGTATTTT	CASSQDQGLAGASSTDTQYF
TRBD2	-	TRBJ2-3	TRBV12-5	TGTGCTAGTGGTGTGGAAGCGGGAGGTTTTCCGCAGTATTTT	CASGVEAGGFPQYF
-	few	TRBJ2-7	TRBV6-6	TGTGCCAGCAGCCATGAGTACGAGCAGTACTTC	CASSHEYEQYF
TRBD2	-	TRBJ2-4	TRBV20-1	TGCAGTGCTGACGGCCAGCGGGAGGGCCGGCAGTACTTC	CSADGQREGRQYF